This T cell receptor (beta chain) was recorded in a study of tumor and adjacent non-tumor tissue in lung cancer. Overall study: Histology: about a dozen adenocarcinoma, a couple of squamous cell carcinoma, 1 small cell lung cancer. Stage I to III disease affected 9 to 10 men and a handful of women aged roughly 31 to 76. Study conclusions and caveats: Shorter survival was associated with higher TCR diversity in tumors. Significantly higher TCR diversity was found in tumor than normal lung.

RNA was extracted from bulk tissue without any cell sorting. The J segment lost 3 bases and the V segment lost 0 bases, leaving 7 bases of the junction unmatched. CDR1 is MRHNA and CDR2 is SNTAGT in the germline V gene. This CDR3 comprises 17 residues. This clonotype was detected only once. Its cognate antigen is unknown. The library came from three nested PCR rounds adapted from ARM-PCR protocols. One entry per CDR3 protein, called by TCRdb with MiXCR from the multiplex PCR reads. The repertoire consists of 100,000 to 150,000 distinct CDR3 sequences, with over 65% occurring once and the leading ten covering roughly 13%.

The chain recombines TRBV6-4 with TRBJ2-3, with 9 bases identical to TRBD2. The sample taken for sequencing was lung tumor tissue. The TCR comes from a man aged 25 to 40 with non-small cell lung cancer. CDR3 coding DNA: TGTGCCAGCAGTGACTCGGATAGCGGGAGTGGAACAGATACGCAGTATTTT. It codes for CASSDSDSGSGTDTQYF.